These 14 T cell receptor beta chains originate from one sample sequenced in a study of T-cell memory formation after mild COVID-19. Via MiXCR, TCRdb re-called the 5' RACE reads, giving one row per CDR3 protein. This sample has 200,000 to 250,000 distinct CDR3 sequences, with approximately 9% found just once. Sequencing input: PBMCs or a T cell subset sorted from them (not recorded which). Receptors originate from a man aged 18 to 30 who had mild COVID-19 (a few samples of this study predate the infection). Cell type and time point are not known.

Only a few counts were recorded for this clonotype. The chain uses TRBV29-1 and TRBJ1-1; 8 positions agree with TRBD1. CDR3 length equals 14 residues. The germline V gene has CDR1 SQVTM and CDR2 ANQGSEA. Losses at the gene ends were 6 bases for V and 1 base for J; bases not matched to a gene: 7. The CDR3 bases are TGCAGCGTAACTCCCCAGGGGGCGAACACTGAAGCTTTCTTT. Its protein product is CSVTPQGANTEAFF.

CDR3 DNA: TGTGCCAGCAGCTTCGCGCGGGGGGGCGGGCAAGAGACCCAGTACTTC. Protein: CASSFARGGGQETQYF. The V and J genes are TRBV7-2 and TRBJ2-5; TRBD2 aligns across 9 bases. Germline CDR1 and CDR2: SGHTA and FQGNSA. The CDR3 runs 16 residues. V was clipped by 3 bases and J by 2 bases; unmatched bases: 7.

The chain carries TRBV2 and TRBJ2-2; 8 positions agree with TRBD1. The CDR3 is 14 amino acids. Germline CDR1 reads SNHLY; CDR2 reads FYNNEI. V lost 3 bases and J lost 5; bases outside the gene matches: 2. CDR3 nucleotide sequence: TGTGCCAGCAGTGATCAGGGGGCTACCGGGGAGCTGTTTTTT. It codes for CASSDQGATGELFF. The entire variable domain, with the rest obtained from reference TRBV2 and TRBJ2-2, is as follows: EPEVTQTPSHQVTQMGQEVILRCVPISNHLYFYWYRQILGQKVEFLVSFYNNEISEKSEIFDDQFSVERPDGSNFTLKIRSTKLEDSAMYFCASSDQGATGELFFGEGSRLTVL.

The rearrangement links TRBV2 to TRBJ2-7; TRBD1 agrees at 9 bases. Germline loops: CDR1 SNHLY, CDR2 FYNNEI. Unmatched junction bases numbered 9, after V lost 4 bases and J lost 5 bases. The CDR3 has 15 residues. CDR3 bases: TGTGCCAGCAGTGTGGGGAGGACAGGGGCCGACGAGCAGTACGTC. This codes for CASSVGRTGADEQYV.

J is TRBJ2-6 and V is TRBV2; D is uncertain. The ends were cut back, 6 bases at V and 0 bases at J, with 12 bases in the middle. Germline values: CDR1 SNHLY, CDR2 FYNNEI. The CDR3 is 16 residues long. CDR3 sequence: CASSPRGFSGANVLTF. CDR3 nucleotides: TGTGCCAGCAGCCCCCGAGGTTTCTCTGGGGCCAACGTCCTGACTTTC.

This clonotype has a handful of counts. The rearrangement links TRBV6-5 to TRBJ2-7; the D is unclear. The CDR3 covers 14 residues. The germline gives CDR1 MNHEY, CDR2 SVGAGI. The V end lost 2 bases, the J end lost 1 base, and 9 bases lay between the germline ends. In DNA, the CDR3 is TGTGCCAGCAGTTACGACACTCAATCCTACGAGCAGTACTTC. Amino acids: CASSYDTQSYEQYF.

This clonotype has only a few counts. The V gene is TRBV4-2, the J gene TRBJ1-1; D might be TRBD1 (5 bases). CDR1 and CDR2 (germline): LGHNA, YNFKEQ. Trimming stripped 4 bases from V and 7 bases from J, with 13 bases between. This CDR3 comprises 13 residues. The CDR3 DNA reads as TGTGCCAGCAGCCCGGGGGGAGGCCGTGAAGCTTTCTTT. Protein product: CASSPGGGREAFF.

This clonotype has at least ten counts. The chain employs TRBV11-2 and TRBJ2-2; unclear D gene. The CDR3 spans 14 residues. The V and J ends lost 5 bases and 4 bases respectively, with 11 bases between them. Germline CDR1 is SGHAT and CDR2 is FQNNGV. The CDR3 is CASSALRTTGELFF. As DNA, the CDR3 is TGTGCCAGCAGCGCCCTGCGGACCACCGGGGAGCTGTTTTTT.

This clonotype was seen at least ten times. The CDR3 loop reads CASSLTSGQETQYF. Here the CDR3 DNA reads TGTGCCAGCAGCTTAACTAGCGGCCAAGAGACCCAGTACTTC. The chain uses TRBV7-2 and TRBJ2-5; the match to TRBD2 covers 8 bases. With V trimmed by 2 bases and J by 1 base, 0 bases remained unmatched. This CDR3 region has 14 residues. Germline values: CDR1 SGHTA, CDR2 FQGNSA.

This clonotype was detected many times. The chain is built from TRBV20-1 and TRBJ1-4, with D hard to call. Trimming took off 0 bases at V and 3 bases at J, with 8 bases between the two ends. Germline lookup yields CDR1 DFQATT and CDR2 SNEGSKA (reference sequence). The CDR3 is made up of 14 amino acids. The CDR3 loop is CSARDWPPNEKLFF. The CDR3 nucleotides are TGCAGTGCTAGAGATTGGCCACCTAATGAAAAACTGTTTTTT.

The V call is TRBV7-9, the J call TRBJ1-6; no reliable D call. The V end was cut by 2 bases, the J end by 7 bases, with 15 bases between. This CDR3 has 16 residues. Germline CDR1 SEHNR, CDR2 FQNEAQ (reference sequence). The CDR3 spells CASSLTRESGNSPLHF. CDR3 DNA: TGTGCCAGCAGCTTAACCCGGGAATCAGGAAATTCACCCCTCCACTTT. Complete variable domain (other parts from reference TRBV7-9 and TRBJ1-6): DTGVSQNPRHKITKRGQNVTFRCDPISEHNRLYWYRQTLGQGPEFLTYFQNEAQLEKSRLLSDRFSAERPKGSFSTLEIQRTEQGDSAMYLCASSLTRESGNSPLHFGNGTRLTVT.

This clonotype occurred a few times. V is TRBV5-1 and J is TRBJ2-3; no clear D gene. CDR3 size: 15 residues. Germline V CDR1 and CDR2: SGHRS, YFSETQ. Deletions cut 1 base from V and 6 bases from J, with 15 bases between. This CDR3 reads CASSLTPDLRDTQYF. The CDR3 nucleotides are TGCGCCAGCAGCTTGACTCCGGATCTACGGGATACGCAGTATTTT.

Only a few counts were recorded for this clonotype. The chain couples TRBV6-2 or TRBV6-3 to TRBJ2-3; TRBD2 agrees at 10 bases. The trim removed 5 bases at V and 5 bases at J, leaving 7 bases unmatched. This CDR3 has 15 amino acids. The germline V gene encodes CDR1 MNHEY and CDR2 SVGEGT. The CDR3 region is CASSSLAGAVDTQYF. The CDR3 DNA is TGTGCCAGCAGTAGTCTAGCGGGGGCGGTAGATACGCAGTATTTT.

In its sample, this clonotype was seen a few times. J is TRBJ2-3 and V is TRBV4-1; TRBD2 aligns across 8 bases. This CDR3 spans 15 amino acids. The J segment lost 5 bases and the V segment lost 3 bases, leaving 7 bases of the junction unmatched. The germline V gene encodes CDR1 MGHRA and CDR2 YSYEKL. The CDR3: CASSHGSGEVDTQYF. DNA for the CDR3: TGCGCCAGCAGCCATGGTAGCGGGGAGGTAGATACGCAGTATTTT.